This TCR beta chain appears in the sequencing data of a study of control samples from healthy donors and cancer patients. Measured with immunoSEQ multiplex PCR; TCRdb has only the in-frame clones, and not every one. The sample shows about 95,000 clones, approximately 91% of them seen only once. Trimming cost V 5 bases and J 4 bases; bases outside gene matches: 4. The length of the CDR3 is 14 residues. In germline, CDR1 is SGHTS, CDR2 YDEGEE. The chain joins TRBV5-8 to TRBJ2-3, with 10 positions matching TRBD1. The sequenced material came from blood. This clonotype was obtained from a woman aged 25 to 39 in good health. CDR3 nucleotide sequence: TGTGCCAGCAGGACAGGGGGCCTTTCAGATACGCAGTATTTT. Translation: CASRTGGLSDTQYF.